Listed here are 4 T cell receptor beta chains from one sample, sequenced in a study of blood T cell repertoires in COVID-19. Sequencing was performed with immunoSEQ multiplex PCR; in TCRdb, only in-frame clones are kept and a portion is missing. The table has over 250,000 clones, around 89% seen once. The sequencing input was peripheral blood. Every receptor here comes from a woman between 50 and 59 years old with COVID-19, enrolled during active disease.

The chain employs TRBV19 and TRBJ2-7; 9 nucleotides line up with TRBD1. The CDR3 has 14 residues. Germline CDR1 LNHDA, CDR2 SQIVND (reference sequence). The J segment lost 7 bases and the V segment lost 5 bases, leaving 9 bases of the junction unmatched. As DNA, the CDR3 is TGTGCCAGTAGTTTTATCACAGGGGGCGGTGAGCAGTACTTC. Residues: CASSFITGGGEQYF.

Remarks on this clone: Other DNA sequences of this sample code for an identical CDR3. The genes are TRBV18 and TRBJ2-2; D not resolved. Germline-derived CDR1 and CDR2 are KGHSH and LQKENI. V was cut by 2 bases and J by 1 base, with 11 bases left in between. The CDR3 runs to 16 residues. CDR3 nucleotides: TGTGCCAGCTCACCATCGAATTCAGAGAACACCGGGGAGCTGTTTTTT. This sequence encodes CASSPSNSENTGELFF.

This chain joins TRBV5-4 and TRBJ2-1; D remains ambiguous. The CDR3 runs to 11 residues. V lost 6 bases and J 5 bases, leaving 6 bases between the germline ends. In germline, CDR1 is SGHNT, CDR2 YYREEE (reference sequence). The DNA of the CDR3 is TGTGCCAGCAACGACAACAATGAGCAGTTCTTC. It translates to CASNDNNEQFF.

The V call is TRBV6-4, the J call TRBJ1-2, with D possibly matching TRBD1 (6 bases). CDR3 size: 13 residues. Trimming stripped 0 bases from V and 7 bases from J, with 9 bases between. CDR1 is MRHNA, CDR2 SNTAGT, per germline. The DNA of the CDR3 is TGTGCCAGCAGTGACTCCCTCAGGGGTGGCTACACCTTC. Amino acid sequence: CASSDSLRGGYTF.